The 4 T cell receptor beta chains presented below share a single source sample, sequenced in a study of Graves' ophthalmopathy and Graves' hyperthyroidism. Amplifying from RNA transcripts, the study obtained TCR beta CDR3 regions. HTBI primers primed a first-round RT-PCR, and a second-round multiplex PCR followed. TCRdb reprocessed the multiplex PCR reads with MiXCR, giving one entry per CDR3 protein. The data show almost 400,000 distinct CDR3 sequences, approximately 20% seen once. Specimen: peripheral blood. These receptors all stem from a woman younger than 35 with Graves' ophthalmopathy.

CDR3 loop: CASSQTSGSDEQYF. CDR3 nucleotides: TGTGCCAGCAGCCAAACTAGCGGGAGCGACGAGCAGTACTTC. The rearrangement links TRBV3-1 to TRBJ2-7; 11 bases map to TRBD2. J lost 5 bases, V lost 2 bases, and 2 bases had no gene match. Germline CDR1 reads LGHDT; CDR2 reads YNNKEL (reference sequence). This CDR3 has 14 amino acids.

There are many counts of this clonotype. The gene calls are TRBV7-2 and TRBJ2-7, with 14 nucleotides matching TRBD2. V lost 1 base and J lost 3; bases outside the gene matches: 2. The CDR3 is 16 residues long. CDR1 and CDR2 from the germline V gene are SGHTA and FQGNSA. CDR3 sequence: CASSLGGLAGVYEQYF. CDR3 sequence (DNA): TGTGCCAGCAGCTTAGGGGGACTAGCGGGAGTCTACGAGCAGTACTTC.

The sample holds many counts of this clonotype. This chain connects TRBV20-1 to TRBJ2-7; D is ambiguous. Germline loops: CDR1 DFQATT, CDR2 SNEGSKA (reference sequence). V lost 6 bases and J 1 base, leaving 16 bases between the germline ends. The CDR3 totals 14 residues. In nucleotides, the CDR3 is TGCAGTGCCCCCGTTCCTGGCGGATCCTACGAGCAGTACTTC. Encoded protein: CSAPVPGGSYEQYF.

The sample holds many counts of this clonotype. The CDR3 reads CASSFLDRVRRTDIQYF. Here the CDR3 DNA reads TGTGCCAGCAGTTTCTTGGACAGGGTTCGGCGGACGGACATTCAGTACTTC. V usage is TRBV28 and J usage is TRBJ2-4; 8 bases are shared with TRBD1. This CDR3 region has 17 residues. Germline CDR1 MDHEN, CDR2 SYDVKM. V lost 3 bases to trimming and J lost 8 bases; unmatched junction nucleotides: 15.